The clone carrying this T cell receptor (beta chain) was found a few times. Data came from immunoSEQ multiplex PCR; TCRdb stores just in-frame clones and leaves some out. The table records over 150,000 clones, around 91% of them present only once. These data originate in a study of T cell responses to AZD1222 COVID-19 vaccine. The CDR3 totals 14 residues. Germline V lookup: CDR1 SGDLS, CDR2 YYNGEE. Trimming left V 4 bases short and J 5 bases short, with 14 bases between. This TCR was sampled from an adult in good health. The material sequenced was peripheral blood, taken on day 0 of AZD1222 vaccination. The rearrangement uses TRBV9 and TRBJ2-3; D not certain. CDR3 sequence: CASSLLVVGDTQYF. For the CDR3, the DNA is TGTGCCAGCAGCCTACTGGTGGTTGGAGATACGCAGTATTTT.